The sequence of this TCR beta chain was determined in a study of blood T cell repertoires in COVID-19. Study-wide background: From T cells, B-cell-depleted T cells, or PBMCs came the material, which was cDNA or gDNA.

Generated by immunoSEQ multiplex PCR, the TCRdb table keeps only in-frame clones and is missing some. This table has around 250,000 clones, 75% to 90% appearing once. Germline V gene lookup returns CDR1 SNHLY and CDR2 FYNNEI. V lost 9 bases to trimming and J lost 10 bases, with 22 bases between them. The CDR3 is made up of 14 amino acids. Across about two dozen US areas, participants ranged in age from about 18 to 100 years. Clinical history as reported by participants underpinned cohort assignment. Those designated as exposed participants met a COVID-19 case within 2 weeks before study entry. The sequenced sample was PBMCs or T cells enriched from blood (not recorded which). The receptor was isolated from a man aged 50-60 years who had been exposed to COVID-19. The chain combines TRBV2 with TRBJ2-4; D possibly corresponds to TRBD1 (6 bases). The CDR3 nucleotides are TGTGCCAGTAACAGGGAGTCCCTTGGAGTTATTCAGTACTTC. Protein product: CASNRESLGVIQYF.